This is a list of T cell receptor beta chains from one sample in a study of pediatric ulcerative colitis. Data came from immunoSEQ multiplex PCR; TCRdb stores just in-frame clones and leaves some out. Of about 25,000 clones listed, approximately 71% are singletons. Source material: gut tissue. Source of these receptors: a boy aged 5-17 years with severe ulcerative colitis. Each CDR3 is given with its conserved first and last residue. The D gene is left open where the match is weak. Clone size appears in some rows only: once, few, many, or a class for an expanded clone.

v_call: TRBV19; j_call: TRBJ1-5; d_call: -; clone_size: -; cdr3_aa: CASSIMGLRNQPQHF; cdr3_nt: TGTGCCAGTAGTATCATGGGGTTGAGGAATCAGCCCCAGCATTTT
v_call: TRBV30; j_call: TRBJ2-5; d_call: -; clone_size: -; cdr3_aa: CAWSRGAGTAEETQYF; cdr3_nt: TGTGCCTGGAGTCGGGGCGCGGGGACTGCGGAAGAGACCCAGTACTTC
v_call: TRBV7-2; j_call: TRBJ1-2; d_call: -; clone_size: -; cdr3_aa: CASSPWTYGYTF; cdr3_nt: TGTGCCAGCAGCCCTTGGACCTATGGCTACACCTTC
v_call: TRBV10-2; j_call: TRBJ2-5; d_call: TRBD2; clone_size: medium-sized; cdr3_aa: CASSDRGGPVETQYF; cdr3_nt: TGCGCCAGCAGTGACCGCGGGGGGCCGGTAGAGACCCAGTACTTC
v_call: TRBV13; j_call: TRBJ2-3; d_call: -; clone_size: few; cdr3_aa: CASSFEGHATSTDTQYF; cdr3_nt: TGTGCCAGCAGCTTTGAGGGACACGCTACTAGCACAGATACGCAGTATTTT
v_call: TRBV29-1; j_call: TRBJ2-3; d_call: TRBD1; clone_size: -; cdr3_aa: CSVGGTGVKDTQYF; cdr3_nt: TGCAGCGTGGGCGGGACAGGGGTGAAAGATACGCAGTATTTT
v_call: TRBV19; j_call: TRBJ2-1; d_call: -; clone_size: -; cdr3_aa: CASRSQPNYNEQFF; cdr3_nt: TGTGCCAGTAGATCCCAGCCCAACTACAATGAGCAGTTCTTC
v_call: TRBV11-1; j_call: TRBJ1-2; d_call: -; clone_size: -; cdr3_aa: CASSFRVSGYYGYTF; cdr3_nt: TGTGCCAGCAGCTTCAGGGTATCCGGCTACTATGGCTACACCTTC
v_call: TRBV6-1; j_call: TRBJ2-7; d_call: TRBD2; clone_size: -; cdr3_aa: CASSRLAGVEYEQYF; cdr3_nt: TGTGCCAGCAGCCGACTAGCGGGAGTCGAATACGAGCAGTACTTC
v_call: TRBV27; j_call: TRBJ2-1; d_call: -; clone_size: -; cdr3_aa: CASSLWRQLDEQFF; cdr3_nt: TGTGCCAGCAGTTTATGGCGCCAATTGGATGAGCAGTTCTTC
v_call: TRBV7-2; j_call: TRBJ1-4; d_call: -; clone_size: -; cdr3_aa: CASSLAAGLGEKLFF; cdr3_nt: TGTGCCAGCAGCTTAGCCGCAGGGCTGGGGGAAAAACTGTTTTTT
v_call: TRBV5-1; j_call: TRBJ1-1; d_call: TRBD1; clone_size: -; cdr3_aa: CASSLVQGASAEAFF; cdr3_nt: TGCGCCAGCAGCTTGGTTCAGGGGGCATCGGCTGAAGCTTTCTTT
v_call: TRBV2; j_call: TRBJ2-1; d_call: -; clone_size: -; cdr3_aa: CASSQGLYNEQFF; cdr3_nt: TGTGCCAGCAGCCAGGGGCTTTACAATGAGCAGTTCTTC
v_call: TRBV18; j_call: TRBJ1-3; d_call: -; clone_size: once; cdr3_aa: CASSPQGGRNTIYF; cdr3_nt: TGTGCCAGCTCACCGCAAGGGGGACGGAACACCATATATTTT
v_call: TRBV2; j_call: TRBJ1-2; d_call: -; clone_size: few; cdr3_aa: CASSDQAYGYTF; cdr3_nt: TGTGCCAGCAGTGACCAGGCTTATGGCTACACCTTC
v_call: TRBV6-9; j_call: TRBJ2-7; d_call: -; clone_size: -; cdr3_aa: CASSYSYSAGQYF; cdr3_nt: TGTGCCAGCAGTTACTCGTATTCGGCAGGGCAGTACTTC
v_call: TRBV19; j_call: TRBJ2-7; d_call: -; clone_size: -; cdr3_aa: CASSLRTTGPYEQYF; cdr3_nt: TGTGCCAGTAGTCTAAGGACGACAGGCCCCTACGAGCAGTACTTC
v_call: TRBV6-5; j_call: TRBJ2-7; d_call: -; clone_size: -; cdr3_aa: CASSYSLQNLYEQYF; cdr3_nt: TGTGCCAGCAGTTACTCCCTTCAAAATCTATACGAGCAGTACTTC
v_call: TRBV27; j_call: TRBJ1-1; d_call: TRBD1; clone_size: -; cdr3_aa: CASSLSSAGGPQAFF; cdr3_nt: TGTGCCAGCAGTTTAAGTTCGGCAGGGGGGCCGCAAGCTTTCTTT
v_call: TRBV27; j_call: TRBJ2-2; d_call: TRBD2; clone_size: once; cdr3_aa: CASKTSGNMNTGELFF; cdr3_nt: TGTGCCAGCAAGACTAGCGGGAATATGAACACCGGGGAGCTGTTTTTT
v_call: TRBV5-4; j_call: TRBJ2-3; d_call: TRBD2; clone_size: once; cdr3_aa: CASSLGIRLAGATDTQYF; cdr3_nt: TGTGCCAGCAGCTTAGGGATCAGACTAGCGGGAGCCACAGATACGCAGTATTTT
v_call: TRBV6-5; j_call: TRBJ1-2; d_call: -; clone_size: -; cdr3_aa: CASSYSAGSAGGYTF; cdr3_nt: TGTGCCAGCAGTTATTCGGCCGGGTCCGCGGGTGGCTACACCTTC
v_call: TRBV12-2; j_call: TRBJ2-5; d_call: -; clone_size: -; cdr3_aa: CASRLPLGSGSVETQYF; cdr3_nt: TGTGCAAGTCGCTTACCCCTGGGTAGCGGGAGTGTGGAGACCCAGTACTTC
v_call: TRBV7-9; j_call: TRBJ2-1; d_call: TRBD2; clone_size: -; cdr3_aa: CASSYGLAEYNEQFF; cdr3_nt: TGTGCCAGCAGCTACGGACTAGCGGAGTACAATGAGCAGTTCTTC
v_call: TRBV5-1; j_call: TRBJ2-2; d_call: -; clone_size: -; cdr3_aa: CASSLPGPPSTGELFF; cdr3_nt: TGCGCCAGCAGCTTGCCGGGACCGCCGAGTACCGGGGAGCTGTTTTTT
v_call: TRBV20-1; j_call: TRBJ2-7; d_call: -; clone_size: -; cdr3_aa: CSARDNYEQYF; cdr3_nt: TGCAGTGCTAGGGACAACTACGAGCAGTACTTC
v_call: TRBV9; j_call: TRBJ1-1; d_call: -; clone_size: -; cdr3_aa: CASSAITGTNTEAFF; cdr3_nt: TGTGCCAGCAGCGCAATAACAGGGACGAACACTGAAGCTTTCTTT
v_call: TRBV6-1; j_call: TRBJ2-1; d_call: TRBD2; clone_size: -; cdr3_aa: CASSAGLADYNEQFF; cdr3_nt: TGTGCCAGCAGTGCCGGACTAGCGGACTACAATGAGCAGTTCTTC
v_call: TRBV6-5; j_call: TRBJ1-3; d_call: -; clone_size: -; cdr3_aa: CASSYGGASSGNTIYF; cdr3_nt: TGTGCCAGCAGTTACGGGGGGGCCTCCTCTGGAAACACCATATATTTT
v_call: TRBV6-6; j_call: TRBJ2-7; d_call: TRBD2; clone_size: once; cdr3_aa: CASSRKREVIYEQYF; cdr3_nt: TGTGCCAGCAGCAGAAAGCGGGAGGTCATCTACGAGCAGTACTTC
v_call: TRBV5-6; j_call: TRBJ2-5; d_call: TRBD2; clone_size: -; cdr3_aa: CASSFSSGQETQYF; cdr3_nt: TGTGCCAGCAGCTTCTCTAGCGGGCAAGAGACCCAGTACTTC
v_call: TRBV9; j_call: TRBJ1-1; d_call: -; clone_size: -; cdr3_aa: CASSVIAGTDTEAFF; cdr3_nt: TGTGCCAGCAGCGTAATTGCAGGGACGGACACTGAAGCTTTCTTT
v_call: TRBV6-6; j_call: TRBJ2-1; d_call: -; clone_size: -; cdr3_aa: CASSYSRVYNEQFF; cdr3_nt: TGTGCCAGCAGTTACTCGAGAGTATACAATGAGCAGTTCTTC
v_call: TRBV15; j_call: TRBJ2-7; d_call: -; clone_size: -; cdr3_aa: CATSRVLGSAYEQYF; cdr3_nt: TGTGCCACCAGCAGAGTCCTAGGCTCAGCCTACGAGCAGTACTTC
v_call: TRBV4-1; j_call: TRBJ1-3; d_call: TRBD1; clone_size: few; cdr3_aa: CASSQVRAYLGQTSGNTIYF; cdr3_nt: TGCGCCAGCAGCCAAGTTCGGGCTTATTTGGGACAGACATCTGGAAACACCATATATTTT
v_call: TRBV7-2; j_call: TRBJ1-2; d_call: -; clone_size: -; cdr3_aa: CASSLGSGGDYGYTF; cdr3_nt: TGTGCCAGCAGCTTAGGTTCGGGGGGCGACTATGGCTACACCTTC
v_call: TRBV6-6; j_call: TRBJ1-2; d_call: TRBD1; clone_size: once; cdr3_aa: CASSYSGTGGYGYTF; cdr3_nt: TGTGCCAGCAGTTACTCAGGGACAGGGGGATATGGCTACACCTTC
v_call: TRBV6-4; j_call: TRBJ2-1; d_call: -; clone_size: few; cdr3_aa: CASSRDTYNEQFF; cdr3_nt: TGTGCCAGCAGTAGGGACACTTACAATGAGCAGTTCTTC
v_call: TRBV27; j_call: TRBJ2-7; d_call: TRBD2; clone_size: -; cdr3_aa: CASSMGLAGVYEQYF; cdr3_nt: TGTGCCAGCAGCATGGGACTAGCGGGAGTGTACGAGCAGTACTTC
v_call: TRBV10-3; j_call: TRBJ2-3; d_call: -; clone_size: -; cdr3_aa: CAISEGTTDTQYF; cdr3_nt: TGTGCCATCAGTGAAGGCACCACAGATACGCAGTATTTT
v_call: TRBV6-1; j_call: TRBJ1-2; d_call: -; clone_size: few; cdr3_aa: CASSESVGYGYTF; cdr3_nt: TGTGCCAGCAGTGAAAGTGTAGGCTATGGCTACACCTTC
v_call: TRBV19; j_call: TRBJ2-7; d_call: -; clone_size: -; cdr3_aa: CASSIDRGLGGYEQYF; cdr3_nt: TGTGCCAGTAGTATAGATCGAGGACTAGGGGGCTACGAGCAGTACTTC
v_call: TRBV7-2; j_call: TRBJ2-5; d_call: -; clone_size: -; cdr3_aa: CASRKEGWETQYF; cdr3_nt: TGTGCCAGCAGAAAAGAAGGGTGGGAGACCCAGTACTTC
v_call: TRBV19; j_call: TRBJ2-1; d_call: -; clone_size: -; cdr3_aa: CASSLAGGIYNEQFF; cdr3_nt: TGTGCCAGTAGTTTGGCAGGGGGGATATACAATGAGCAGTTCTTC